This T cell receptor (beta chain) was captured by sequencing in a study of cytomegalovirus exposure and HLA in healthy donors. 13 Jbeta primers and 60 Vbeta primers were used for the PCR. Assay used: immunoSEQ multiplex PCR; TCRdb lists only in-frame clones, some missing. The profile covers some 180,000 clones, with around 79% appearing a single time and 3.5% to 5% taken by the ten largest. V dropped 2 bases and J dropped 5 bases, with 13 bases sitting between them. CDR1 and CDR2 (germline): SGHDN, FVKESK. The CDR3 runs 16 residues. A word on this clone: The antigen remains undetermined.

Findings and limits, study-wide: A later analysis reportedly found that, within productive TCRs, an Asian-associated ancestry cluster had fewer N-insertions than the mean observed across the approximately 600 donors. Later on, analysis showed that most CMV-associated TCR beta chains appeared to be HLA-restricted.

The clonotype originates from a woman in her thirties in good health and CMV-seropositive. Sequenced: PBMCs. The V call is TRBV14, the J call TRBJ1-6; D possibly corresponds to TRBD1 (6 bases). The CDR3 protein is CASSQQGSSNNSPLHF. The CDR3 region has the DNA TGTGCCAGCAGCCAACAGGGGAGTAGTAATAATTCACCCCTCCACTTT.